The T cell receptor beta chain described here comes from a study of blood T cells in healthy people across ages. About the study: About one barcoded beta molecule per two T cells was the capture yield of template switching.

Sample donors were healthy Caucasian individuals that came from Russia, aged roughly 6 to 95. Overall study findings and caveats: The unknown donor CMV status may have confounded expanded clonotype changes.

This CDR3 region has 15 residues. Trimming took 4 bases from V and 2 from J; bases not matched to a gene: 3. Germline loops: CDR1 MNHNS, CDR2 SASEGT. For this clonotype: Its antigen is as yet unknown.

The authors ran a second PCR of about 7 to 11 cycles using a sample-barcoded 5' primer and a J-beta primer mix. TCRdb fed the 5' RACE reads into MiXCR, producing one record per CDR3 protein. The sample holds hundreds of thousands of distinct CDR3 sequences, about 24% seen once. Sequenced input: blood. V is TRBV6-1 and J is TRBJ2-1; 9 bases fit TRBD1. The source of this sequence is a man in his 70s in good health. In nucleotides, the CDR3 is TGTGCCAGCAGTGTGGGACAGGGCCCCTACAATGAGCAGTTCTTC. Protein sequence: CASSVGQGPYNEQFF.